These T cell receptor beta chains were read from a single sample in a study of T-cell memory formation after mild COVID-19. TCRdb fed the 5' RACE reads into MiXCR, producing one record per CDR3 protein. The table includes about 390,000 distinct CDR3 sequences, 16% detected once. The sequenced material came from PBMCs or a T cell subset sorted from them (not recorded which). These receptor sequences come from a man aged 18 to 30 who had mild COVID-19 (a few samples of this study predate the infection). Cell type and time point are not known. CDR3s include the opening cysteine and the closing phenylalanine or tryptophan. The order of the fields is V gene, CDR3 length, J gene, D gene, clone size, CDR3 protein, CDR3 DNA. A D gene is named only where the DNA matches it firmly. Rows may omit the clone size; those that give it use once, few, many or a size class.

v_call: TRBV6-6
cdr3_length: 17
j_call: TRBJ2-3
d_call: -
clone_size: -
cdr3_aa: CASKGQGGESSTDTQYF
cdr3_nt: TGTGCCAGCAAGGGCCAGGGGGGAGAGTCTAGCACAGATACGCAGTATTTT

v_call: TRBV2
cdr3_length: 15
j_call: TRBJ2-1
d_call: -
clone_size: -
cdr3_aa: CASSPSSAPYNEQFF
cdr3_nt: TGTGCCAGCAGTCCTAGCTCGGCGCCCTACAATGAGCAGTTCTTC

v_call: TRBV12-3/TRBV12-4
cdr3_length: 13
j_call: TRBJ1-1
d_call: -
clone_size: -
cdr3_aa: CASSSQQVTEAFF
cdr3_nt: TGTGCCAGCAGTTCCCAACAGGTAACTGAAGCTTTCTTT

v_call: TRBV7-2
cdr3_length: 15
j_call: TRBJ1-2
d_call: TRBD1
clone_size: few
cdr3_aa: CASTGTVSFNYGYTF
cdr3_nt: TGTGCCAGCACCGGGACAGTGTCATTTAACTATGGCTACACCTTC

v_call: TRBV10-3
cdr3_length: 15
j_call: TRBJ1-5
d_call: TRBD1
clone_size: many
cdr3_aa: CATSLDRDWNQPQHF
cdr3_nt: TGTGCCACTTCTCTGGACAGGGATTGGAATCAGCCCCAGCATTTT

v_call: TRBV5-1
cdr3_length: 16
j_call: TRBJ2-1
d_call: -
clone_size: -
cdr3_aa: CASSLAGQGIYNEQFF
cdr3_nt: TGCGCCAGCAGCTTGGCCGGCCAGGGTATCTACAATGAGCAGTTCTTC

v_call: TRBV5-5
cdr3_length: 15
j_call: TRBJ2-2
d_call: -
clone_size: few
cdr3_aa: CASSWTATNTGELFF
cdr3_nt: TGTGCCAGCAGCTGGACAGCTACGAACACCGGGGAGCTGTTTTTT

v_call: TRBV5-1
cdr3_length: 14
j_call: TRBJ2-2
d_call: TRBD1
clone_size: few
cdr3_aa: CASADRMNTGELFF
cdr3_nt: TGCGCCAGTGCGGACAGGATGAACACCGGGGAGCTGTTTTTT

v_call: TRBV7-9
cdr3_length: 14
j_call: TRBJ1-6
d_call: TRBD1
clone_size: few
cdr3_aa: CASHRQGHNSPLHF
cdr3_nt: TGTGCCAGCCATCGACAGGGCCATAATTCACCCCTCCACTTT

v_call: TRBV2
cdr3_length: 14
j_call: TRBJ1-3
d_call: -
clone_size: few
cdr3_aa: CASTRGGAGNTIYF
cdr3_nt: TGTGCCAGCACCCGAGGAGGGGCTGGAAACACCATATATTTT

v_call: TRBV7-3
cdr3_length: 15
j_call: TRBJ2-1
d_call: TRBD2
clone_size: -
cdr3_aa: CASSTGLAGYNEQFF
cdr3_nt: TGTGCCAGCAGCACTGGACTAGCGGGGTACAATGAGCAGTTCTTC